A single sample gave rise to the 5 T cell receptor beta chains below, sequenced in a study of cytomegalovirus exposure and HLA in healthy donors. PCR was performed using 60 Vbeta and 13 Jbeta primers. Profiling relied on immunoSEQ multiplex PCR, and the TCRdb table lists in-frame clones only, not all of them. Of around 200,000 clones listed, around 83% are singletons. The specimen sequenced was PBMCs. Receptors were obtained from a woman between 40 and 50 years old in good health and CMV-seronegative.

The chain links TRBV7-3 to TRBJ2-5, with D perhaps TRBD2 (6 bases). V shed 1 base and J shed 3 bases, with 9 bases lying between them. The CDR3 covers 14 residues. Germline CDR1 and CDR2: SGHTA and FQGTGA. CDR3 sequence (DNA): TGTGCCAGCAGCTTAATTCCGGGAGAAGAGACCCAGTACTTC. Amino acids: CASSLIPGEETQYF.

The genes are TRBV5-4 and TRBJ2-3; D is unclear. Germline lookup yields CDR1 SGHNT and CDR2 YYREEE (reference sequence). Trimming pared 4 bases from V and 2 bases from J, leaving 17 bases between. This CDR3 contains 16 residues. The CDR3 sequence: CASSERHNFPTDTQYF. In nucleotides, the CDR3 is TGTGCCAGCAGCGAGAGACACAACTTCCCCACAGATACGCAGTATTTT.

This clone was recorded only once. The chain has TRBV7-9 and TRBJ2-1; 8 bases are a match to TRBD2. The length of the CDR3 is 18 residues. The J segment lost 4 bases and the V segment lost 1 base, leaving 12 bases of the junction unmatched. The germline V gene has CDR1 SEHNR and CDR2 FQNEAQ (reference sequence). The CDR3 loop is CASSLGFRGRKGYNEQFF. The DNA for the CDR3 is TGTGCCAGCAGCTTAGGCTTCCGCGGGAGGAAGGGGTACAATGAGCAGTTCTTC. Full variable domain (outside the CDR3, taken from reference TRBV7-9 and TRBJ2-1): DTGVSQNPRHKITKRGQNVTFRCDPISEHNRLYWYRQTLGQGPEFLTYFQNEAQLEKSRLLSDRFSAERPKGSFSTLEIQRTEQGDSAMYLCASSLGFRGRKGYNEQFFGPGTRLTVL.

The chain employs TRBV7-9 and TRBJ1-2; TRBD1 might be the D (6 bases). V was shortened by 5 bases and J by 13 bases, with 17 bases between the two germline ends. This CDR3 spans 12 amino acids. The germline V gene encodes CDR1 SEHNR and CDR2 FQNEAQ (reference sequence). The CDR3 DNA reads as TGTGCCAGCAGCCCTTCACAGGGTTTCGGCACCTTC. Translating it yields CASSPSQGFGTF.

This chain joins TRBV27 and TRBJ2-1, with 10 bases aligning to TRBD1. V gave up 6 bases and J gave up 9 bases; unmatched junction bases: 8. The germline V gene encodes CDR1 MNHEY and CDR2 SMNVEV (reference sequence). The CDR3 runs to 14 residues. The CDR3: CASRRDRGGTEQFF. The CDR3 nucleotides read TGTGCCAGCAGAAGGGACAGGGGTGGCACTGAGCAGTTCTTC.